A single TCR beta chain is shown here with its context. The CDR3 has 16 residues. J gave up 6 bases and V 6 bases, and 11 bases lay outside the gene matches. In germline, CDR1 is SQVTM, CDR2 ANQGSEA. This sample was included in a study of blood T cell repertoires in COVID-19. Looking at the study overall: The origin of the acute and convalescent COVID-19 samples was the United States, Italy and Spain. Nucleic acid was either cDNA or gDNA, and it came from T cells, B-cell-depleted T cells, or PBMCs.

Per the study methods: Reference gene primer amplification gave nucleated cell count estimates. Profiled with immunoSEQ multiplex PCR; TCRdb holds only in-frame clones, not every one. V, J and clone size were drawn from that table, and D and trimming were deduced from the DNA. The sample contains 200,000 to 300,000 clones, around 90% of which appear only once. The V gene is TRBV29-1, the J gene TRBJ2-2; 12 nucleotides align to TRBD2. Material: peripheral blood. The sequence came from a man in his 60s who had recovered from COVID-19. The CDR3 sequence: CSVSRWASGGAGELFF. Written as DNA, the CDR3 is TGCAGCGTCTCCCGTTGGGCTAGCGGGGGGGCCGGGGAGCTGTTTTTT.